This T cell receptor beta chain was profiled in a study of beta chain features in type 1 diabetes. Looked up from germline, CDR1 is SNHLY and CDR2 is FYNNEI. The CDR3 runs to 15 residues. Between the trimmed V and J ends, which lost 6 bases and 0 bases, there was a span of 13 bases. Sequenced material consisted of expressed TCRB transcripts (all of the isolated RNA was reverse transcribed). Libraries were prepared by immunoSEQ multiplex PCR; TCRdb keeps only in-frame clonotypes and omits some of them. The repertoire includes under 200,000 clones, 10% to 13% of them detected once, and 0.45% to 0.5% sits in the top ten. General study points: Type 1 diabetes patients showed a moderate but significant shortening of TCRB CDR3s in all four CD4+ subsets. Type 1 diabetes patients had VDJ junctions that carried fewer insertions and more deletions.

In this sample, this clone turned up a few times. What it recognizes is unknown. Material for sequencing was central memory CD4+ T cells from blood. The receptor was isolated from a young man with type 1 diabetes. The rearrangement joins TRBV2 to TRBJ2-3; D is perhaps TRBD1 (5 bases). CDR3 residues: CASRGPGASTDTQYF. The CDR3 coding sequence is TGTGCCAGCAGGGGGCCGGGCGCTAGCACAGATACGCAGTATTTT.